Described below is a single T cell receptor beta chain sequence and its context. The target antigen is unknown. This sample is drawn from a study of identical twins. TCRdb itself ran the 5' RACE reads through MiXCR, one entry per CDR3 protein. Of 500,000 or so distinct CDR3 sequences listed, over 12% were seen once; the top ten hold about 0.54%. Overall study results and limits: Abundant beta clonotypes from cord blood had fewer insertions, unlike memory repertoires, which showed none. Monozygotic twins shared more out-of-frame TCR alpha than recombination models predicted.

V was pared by 4 bases and J by 3 bases, with 13 bases between. Germline assignment: CDR1 MNHNS and CDR2 SASEGT. The CDR3 extends over 14 amino acids. These data are also associated with another study on yellow fever vaccine responses in identical twins. From that paper: Reportedly, the T cell response mounted by twins to vaccine seemed partly convergent, partly personalized.

The sequence came from a woman younger than 30 in good health. Sequenced input: CD4+ T cells sorted from blood. The genes are TRBV6-1 and TRBJ2-7; D remains ambiguous. The CDR3 DNA reads as TGTGCCAGCAGTGCCGCCGACAATAACTACGAGCAGTACTTC. Its protein product is CASSAADNNYEQYF.